The present TCR beta chain was sequenced within a study of identical twins. Study-level findings and limits: Cord blood beta clonotypes that were abundant carried fewer insertions, and memory repertoires showed no such trend.

This clonotype was seen many times. What it binds is not known. A single record per CDR3 protein comes from TCRdb applying MiXCR to the 5' RACE reads. The profile shows 200,000 to 250,000 distinct CDR3 sequences, approximately 5.9% of them singletons. Another study also made use of these data, one on T cells expressing NK-cell markers.

Material: CD8+ T cells sorted from blood. The source of this sequence is a woman in her late teens or twenties in good health.

CDR3 protein: CASSQEGQGNHNEQFF. Written as DNA, the CDR3 is TGCGCCAGCAGCCAAGAGGGACAGGGTAACCACAATGAGCAGTTCTTC. This chain uses TRBV4-3 with TRBJ2-1, with 9 bases that match TRBD1. Germline V gene lookup returns CDR1 LGHNA and CDR2 YSLEER. V lost 0 bases to trimming and J lost 5 bases; unmatched junction nucleotides: 5. The CDR3 contains 16 residues.